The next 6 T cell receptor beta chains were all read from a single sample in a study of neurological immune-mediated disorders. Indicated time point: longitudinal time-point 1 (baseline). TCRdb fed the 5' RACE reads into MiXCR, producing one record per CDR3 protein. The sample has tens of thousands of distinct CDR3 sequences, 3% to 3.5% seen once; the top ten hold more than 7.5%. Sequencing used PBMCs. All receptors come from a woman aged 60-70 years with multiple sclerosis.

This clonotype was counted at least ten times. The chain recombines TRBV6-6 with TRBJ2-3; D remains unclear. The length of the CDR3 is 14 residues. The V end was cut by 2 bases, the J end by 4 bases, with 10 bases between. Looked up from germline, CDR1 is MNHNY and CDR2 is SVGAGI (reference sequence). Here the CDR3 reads CASSYGTYADTQYF. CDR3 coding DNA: TGTGCCAGCAGTTACGGAACCTACGCAGATACGCAGTATTTT.

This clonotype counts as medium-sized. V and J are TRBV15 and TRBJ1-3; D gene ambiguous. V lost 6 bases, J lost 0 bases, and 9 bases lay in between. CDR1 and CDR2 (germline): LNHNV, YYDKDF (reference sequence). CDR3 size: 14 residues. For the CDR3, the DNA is TGTGCCACCAGTAAGGAACTCTCTGGAAACACCATATATTTT. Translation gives CATSKELSGNTIYF. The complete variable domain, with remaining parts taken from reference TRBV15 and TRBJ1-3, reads DAMVIQNPRYQVTQFGKPVTLSCSQTLNHNVMYWYQQKSSQAPKLLFHYYDKDFNNEADTPDNFQSRRPNTSFCFLDIRSPGLGDTAMYLCATSKELSGNTIYFGEGSWLTVV.

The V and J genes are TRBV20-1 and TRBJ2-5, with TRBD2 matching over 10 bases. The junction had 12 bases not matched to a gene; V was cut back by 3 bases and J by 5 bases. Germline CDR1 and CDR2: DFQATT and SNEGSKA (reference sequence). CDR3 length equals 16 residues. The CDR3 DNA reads TGCAGTGCTAGTATACCACTAGCGGGATTCCGGGAGACCCAGTACTTC. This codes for CSASIPLAGFRETQYF.

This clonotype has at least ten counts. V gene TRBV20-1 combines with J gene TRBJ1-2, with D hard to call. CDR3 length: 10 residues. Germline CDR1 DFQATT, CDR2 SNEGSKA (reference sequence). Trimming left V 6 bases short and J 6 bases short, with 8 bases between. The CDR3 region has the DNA TGCAGTGCATCTCAGGATGGCTACACCTTC. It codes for CSASQDGYTF.

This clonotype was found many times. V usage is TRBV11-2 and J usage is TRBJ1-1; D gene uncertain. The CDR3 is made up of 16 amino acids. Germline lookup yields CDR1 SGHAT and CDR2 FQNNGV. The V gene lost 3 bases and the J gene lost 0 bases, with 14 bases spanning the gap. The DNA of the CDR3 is TGTGCCAGCAGCTTTTCGGCGGTCGGACTGAACACTGAAGCTTTCTTT. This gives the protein CASSFSAVGLNTEAFF. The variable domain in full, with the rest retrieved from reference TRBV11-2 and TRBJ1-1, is EAGVAQSPRYKIIEKRQSVAFWCNPISGHATLYWYQQILGQGPKLLIQFQNNGVVDDSQLPKDRFSAERLKGVDSTLKIQPAKLEDSAVYLCASSFSAVGLNTEAFFGQGTRLTVV.

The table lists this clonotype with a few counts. The CDR3 DNA is TGTGCCAGCCAAAGGGTCGGCCTGAACACTGAAGCTTTCTTT. This codes for CASQRVGLNTEAFF. The chain couples TRBV2 to TRBJ1-1; D not certain. The V gene's germline CDR1 is SNHLY and CDR2 FYNNEI. Between the trimmed V and J ends, which lost 8 bases and 0 bases, there was a span of 13 bases. The CDR3 has 14 residues.